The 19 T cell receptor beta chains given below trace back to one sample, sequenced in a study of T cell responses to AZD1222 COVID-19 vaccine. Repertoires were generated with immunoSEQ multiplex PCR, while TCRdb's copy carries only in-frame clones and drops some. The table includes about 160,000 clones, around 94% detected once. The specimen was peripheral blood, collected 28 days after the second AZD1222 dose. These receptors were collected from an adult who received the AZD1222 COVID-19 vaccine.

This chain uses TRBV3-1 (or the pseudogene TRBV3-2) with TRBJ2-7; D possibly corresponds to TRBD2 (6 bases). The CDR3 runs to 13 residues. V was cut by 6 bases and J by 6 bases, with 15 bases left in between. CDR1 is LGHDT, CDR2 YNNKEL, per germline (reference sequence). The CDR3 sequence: CASSFSAGPEQYF. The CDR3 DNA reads TGTGCCAGCAGTTTTAGTGCGGGGCCCGAGCAGTACTTC.

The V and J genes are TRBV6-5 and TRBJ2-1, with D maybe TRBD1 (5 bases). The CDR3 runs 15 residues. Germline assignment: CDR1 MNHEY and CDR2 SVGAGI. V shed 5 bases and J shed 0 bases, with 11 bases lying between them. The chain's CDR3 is CASSQGPYSYNEQFF. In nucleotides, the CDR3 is TGTGCCAGCAGTCAGGGCCCATACTCCTACAATGAGCAGTTCTTC.

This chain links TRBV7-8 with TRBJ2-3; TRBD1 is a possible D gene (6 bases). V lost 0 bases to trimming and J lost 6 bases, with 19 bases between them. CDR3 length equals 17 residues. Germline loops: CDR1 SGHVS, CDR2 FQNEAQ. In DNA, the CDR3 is TGTGCCAGCAGCTTAGCCGCCGGGACACATTCGGGGGATACGCAGTATTTT. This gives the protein CASSLAAGTHSGDTQYF.

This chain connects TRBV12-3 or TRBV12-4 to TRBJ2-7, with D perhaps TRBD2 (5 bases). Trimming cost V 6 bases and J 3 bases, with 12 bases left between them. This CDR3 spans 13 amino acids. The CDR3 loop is CASRRRGIYEQYF. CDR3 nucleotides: TGTGCCAGCAGAAGACGGGGAATCTACGAGCAGTACTTC.

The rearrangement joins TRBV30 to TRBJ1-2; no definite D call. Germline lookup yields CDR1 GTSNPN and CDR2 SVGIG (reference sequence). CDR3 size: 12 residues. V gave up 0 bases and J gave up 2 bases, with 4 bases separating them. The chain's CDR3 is CAWSVDNYGYTF. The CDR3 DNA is TGTGCCTGGAGTGTGGACAACTATGGCTACACCTTC.

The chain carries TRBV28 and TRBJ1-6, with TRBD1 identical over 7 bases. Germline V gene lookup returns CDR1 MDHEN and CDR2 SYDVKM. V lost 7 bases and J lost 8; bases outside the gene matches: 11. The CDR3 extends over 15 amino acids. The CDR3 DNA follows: TGTGCCAGCAAAGATTCCGGGACAGATTATTCACCCCTCCACTTT. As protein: CASKDSGTDYSPLHF.

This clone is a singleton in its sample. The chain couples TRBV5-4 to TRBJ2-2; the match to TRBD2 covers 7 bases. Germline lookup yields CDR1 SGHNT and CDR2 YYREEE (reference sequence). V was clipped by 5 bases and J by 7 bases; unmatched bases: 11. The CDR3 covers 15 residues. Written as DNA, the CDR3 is TGTGCCAGCAGTCCCCGGGCGGGAGTCGGCGGGGAGCTGTTTTTT. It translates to CASSPRAGVGGELFF.

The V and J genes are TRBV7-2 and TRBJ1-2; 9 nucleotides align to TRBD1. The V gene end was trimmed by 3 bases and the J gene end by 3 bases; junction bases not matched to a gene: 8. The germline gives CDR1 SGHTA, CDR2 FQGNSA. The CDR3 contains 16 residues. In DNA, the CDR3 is TGTGCCAGCAGCTTCTTACAGGGGGCAGGGTACTATGGCTACACCTTC. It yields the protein CASSFLQGAGYYGYTF.

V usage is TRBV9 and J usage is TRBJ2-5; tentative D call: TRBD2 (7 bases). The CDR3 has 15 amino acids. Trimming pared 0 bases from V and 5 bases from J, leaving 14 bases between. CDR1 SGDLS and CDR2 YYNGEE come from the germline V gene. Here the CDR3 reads CASSVAGRGGETQYF. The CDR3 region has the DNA TGTGCCAGCAGCGTAGCCGGCAGGGGAGGGGAGACCCAGTACTTC.

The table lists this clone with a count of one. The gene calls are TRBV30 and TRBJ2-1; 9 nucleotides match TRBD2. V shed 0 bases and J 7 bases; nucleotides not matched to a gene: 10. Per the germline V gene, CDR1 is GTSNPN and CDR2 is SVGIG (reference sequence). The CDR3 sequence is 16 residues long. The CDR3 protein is CAWSVAGLAFSNEQFF. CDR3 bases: TGTGCCTGGAGTGTAGCCGGACTAGCGTTTAGTAATGAGCAGTTCTTC.

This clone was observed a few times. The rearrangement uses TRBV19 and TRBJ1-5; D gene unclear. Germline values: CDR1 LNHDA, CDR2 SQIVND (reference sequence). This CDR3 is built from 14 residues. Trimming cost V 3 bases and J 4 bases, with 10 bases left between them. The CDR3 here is CASSIRDTNQPQHF. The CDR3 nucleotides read TGTGCCAGTAGTATCCGCGACACTAATCAGCCCCAGCATTTT.

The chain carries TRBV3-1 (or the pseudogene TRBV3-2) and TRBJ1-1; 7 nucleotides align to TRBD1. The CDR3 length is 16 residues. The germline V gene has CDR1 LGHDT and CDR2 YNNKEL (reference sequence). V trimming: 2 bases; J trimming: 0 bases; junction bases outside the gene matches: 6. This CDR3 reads CASSQIKQGMNTEAFF. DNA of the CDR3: TGTGCCAGCAGCCAAATAAAACAGGGGATGAACACTGAAGCTTTCTTT.

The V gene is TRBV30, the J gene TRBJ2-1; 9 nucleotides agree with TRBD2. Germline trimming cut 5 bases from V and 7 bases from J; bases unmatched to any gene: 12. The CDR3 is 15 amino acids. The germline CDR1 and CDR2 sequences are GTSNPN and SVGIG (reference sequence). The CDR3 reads CAWGRSGGRANEQFF. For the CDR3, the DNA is TGTGCCTGGGGGAGATCGGGCGGGAGGGCGAATGAGCAGTTCTTC.

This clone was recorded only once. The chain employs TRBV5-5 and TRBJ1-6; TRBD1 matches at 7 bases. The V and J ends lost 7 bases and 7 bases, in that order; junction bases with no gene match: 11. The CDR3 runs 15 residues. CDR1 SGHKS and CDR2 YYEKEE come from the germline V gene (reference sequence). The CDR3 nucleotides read TGTGCCAGCCGCCCTTGGGGGACAGTAAATTCACCCCTCCACTTT. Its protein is CASRPWGTVNSPLHF.

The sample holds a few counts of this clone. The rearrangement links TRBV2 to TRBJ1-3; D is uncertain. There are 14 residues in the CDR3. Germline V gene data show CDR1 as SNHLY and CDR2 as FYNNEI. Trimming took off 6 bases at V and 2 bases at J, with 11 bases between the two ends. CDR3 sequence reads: CASRETAAGNTIYF. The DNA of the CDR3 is TGTGCCAGCAGGGAGACCGCAGCTGGAAACACCATATATTTT.

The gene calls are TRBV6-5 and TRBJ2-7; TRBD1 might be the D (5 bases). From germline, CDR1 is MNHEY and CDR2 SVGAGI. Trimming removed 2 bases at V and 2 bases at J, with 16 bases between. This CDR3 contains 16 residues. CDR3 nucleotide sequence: TGTGCCAGCAGTTACGCTCGTGGTTGGGGCGCCTACGAGCAGTACTTC. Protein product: CASSYARGWGAYEQYF.

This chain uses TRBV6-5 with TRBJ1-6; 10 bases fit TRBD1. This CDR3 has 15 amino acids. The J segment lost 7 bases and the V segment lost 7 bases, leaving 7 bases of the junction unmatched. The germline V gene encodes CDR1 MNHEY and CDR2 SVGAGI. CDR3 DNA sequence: TGTGCCAGCACCAAGACAGGGGGCAAGAATTCACCCCTCCACTTT. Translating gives CASTKTGGKNSPLHF.

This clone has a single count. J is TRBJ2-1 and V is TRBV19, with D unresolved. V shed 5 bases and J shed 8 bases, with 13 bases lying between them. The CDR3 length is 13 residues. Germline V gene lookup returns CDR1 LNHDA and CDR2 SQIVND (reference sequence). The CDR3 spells CASSLAPPDEQFF. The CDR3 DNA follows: TGTGCCAGTAGTTTGGCGCCTCCTGATGAGCAGTTCTTC.

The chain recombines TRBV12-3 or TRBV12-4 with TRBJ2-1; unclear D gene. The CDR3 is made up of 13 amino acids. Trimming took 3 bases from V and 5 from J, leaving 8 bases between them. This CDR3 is CASSFARNNEQFF. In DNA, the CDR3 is TGTGCCAGCAGTTTTGCGAGAAACAATGAGCAGTTCTTC.